These 28 T cell receptor beta chains were sequenced from one sample in a study of Tregs in tolerant kidney transplant recipients. Related graft donors supplied nonmyeloablative bone marrow transplants, and mixed chimerism was transient. Sequencing was performed with immunoSEQ multiplex PCR; in TCRdb, only in-frame clones are kept and a portion is missing. The repertoire consists of some 47,000 clones, with approximately 89% occurring once and the leading ten covering less than 20%. Sequenced here: CD8+ T cells from blood (PBMCs), sampled 12 months after the transplant. The receptors were gathered from a human patient who received a combined kidney and bone marrow transplant. Some T cells may originate from the graft donor.

The rearrangement uses TRBV27 and TRBJ1-6, with D maybe TRBD1 (6 bases). Between the trimmed V and J ends, which lost 8 bases and 10 bases, there was a span of 15 bases. The CDR3 is made up of 13 amino acids. The germline gives CDR1 MNHEY, CDR2 SMNVEV (reference sequence). The CDR3 region is CASGDTDYSPLHF. CDR3 nucleotide sequence: TGTGCCAGCGGGGACACCGACTACTCACCCCTCCACTTT.

The table lists this clone with a count of one. This chain connects TRBV6-5 to TRBJ2-7; 10 bases align to TRBD2. V dropped 4 bases and J dropped 2; count of bases not matched to a gene: 5. The germline V gene has CDR1 MNHEY and CDR2 SVGAGI. This CDR3 has 15 residues. DNA for the CDR3: TGTGCCAGCAGTTGGCTAGCGGGGGACCCCTACGAGCAGTACTTC. It specifies CASSWLAGDPYEQYF.

This chain joins TRBV7-9 and TRBJ1-1, with 11 bases aligning to TRBD1. J gave up 0 bases and V 5 bases, and 11 bases lay outside the gene matches. This CDR3 contains 18 residues. CDR1 and CDR2 (germline): SEHNR, FQNEAQ (reference sequence). CDR3 region: CASSPRGQGAKMNTEAFF. The CDR3 nucleotides are TGTGCCAGCAGCCCTCGTGGACAGGGGGCAAAAATGAACACTGAAGCTTTCTTT.

The chain carries TRBV5-6 and TRBJ1-2; D not certain. The CDR3 is 15 amino acids. CDR1 SGHDT and CDR2 YYEEEE come from the germline V gene. The V and J ends lost 2 bases and 6 bases respectively, with 17 bases between them. The CDR3 DNA reads as TGTGCCAGCAGCTTAGATAATCAGGCCCCACATGGCTACACCTTC. This codes for CASSLDNQAPHGYTF.

The chain employs TRBV7-3 and TRBJ2-7, with D perhaps matching TRBD1 (6 bases). Germline V CDR1 and CDR2: SGHTA, FQGTGA. Trimming pared 1 base from V and 4 bases from J, leaving 11 bases between. The CDR3 sequence is 14 residues long. This chain's CDR3 is CASSLIQGSYEQYF. The CDR3, as DNA: TGTGCCAGCAGCTTAATTCAGGGGTCTTACGAGCAGTACTTC.

The chain joins TRBV19 to TRBJ2-1, with 10 bases matching TRBD1. V shed 6 bases and J 7 bases; nucleotides not matched to a gene: 9. This CDR3 is built from 15 residues. Per germline, CDR1 LNHDA and CDR2 SQIVND (reference sequence). The CDR3: CASSRGQGTWNEQFF. CDR3 nucleotide sequence: TGTGCCAGTAGCAGGGGACAGGGGACCTGGAATGAGCAGTTCTTC.

The chain has TRBV9 and TRBJ2-2; no clear D gene. This CDR3 is 13 amino acids long. Between the trimmed V and J ends, which lost 3 bases and 5 bases, there was a span of 8 bases. CDR1 SGDLS and CDR2 YYNGEE come from the germline V gene. The CDR3 nucleotides read TGTGCCAGCAGCGCGTCCAGTACCGGGGAGCTGTTTTTT. It codes for CASSASSTGELFF.

The rearrangement joins TRBV6-1 to TRBJ1-1, with D uncertain. The CDR3 has 11 amino acids. Germline CDR1 reads MNHNS; CDR2 reads SASEGT. V was cut by 6 bases and J by 4 bases, with 6 bases left in between. The DNA for the CDR3 is TGTGCCAGCAGGGAGAGCACTGAAGCTTTCTTT. This sequence encodes CASRESTEAFF.

V gene TRBV28 combines with J gene TRBJ1-3; TRBD1 agrees at 7 bases. The V segment lost 3 bases and the J segment 0 bases; nucleotides outside the gene matches: 11. Germline V gives CDR1 MDHEN, CDR2 SYDVKM. The CDR3 loop spans 18 amino acids. CDR3 bases: TGTGCCAGCAGTTTTCCCACGGACAGGCCGTTCTCTGGAAACACCATATATTTT. It yields the protein CASSFPTDRPFSGNTIYF.

J is TRBJ2-7 and V is TRBV5-4, with 8 bases fitting TRBD1. The junction had 3 bases not matched to a gene; V was cut back by 4 bases and J by 0 bases. The CDR3 has 14 residues. Germline CDR1 reads SGHNT; CDR2 reads YYREEE (reference sequence). The CDR3 is CASSGGQGSYEQYF. The CDR3 DNA sequence: TGTGCCAGCAGCGGAGGACAGGGCTCCTACGAGCAGTACTTC.

The gene calls are TRBV4-3 and TRBJ1-2; 9 positions agree with TRBD1. CDR1 and CDR2 (germline): LGHNA, YSLEER. The V and J ends lost 3 bases and 8 bases, in that order; junction bases with no gene match: 7. The CDR3 totals 14 residues. This CDR3 is CASSQTQGARGYTF. For the CDR3, the DNA is TGCGCCAGCAGCCAGACACAGGGGGCGCGGGGCTACACCTTC.

The rearrangement uses TRBV7-9 and TRBJ1-1, with D perhaps TRBD1 (6 bases). The V end lost 5 bases, the J end lost 5 bases, and 9 bases lay between the germline ends. Germline loops: CDR1 SEHNR, CDR2 FQNEAQ (reference sequence). CDR3 length equals 12 residues. The DNA of the CDR3 is TGTGCCAGCAGCCGAAGGGGGACTGAAGCTTTCTTT. Translated, it gives CASSRRGTEAFF.

The chain links TRBV6-5 to TRBJ2-1; 8 nucleotides line up with TRBD2. The germline gives CDR1 MNHEY, CDR2 SVGAGI. The CDR3 runs 14 residues. Trimming at V came to 5 bases and at J to 4 bases, leaving 4 bases not matched to a gene. The DNA of the CDR3 is TGTGCCAGCAGTACCCGGGGGGGGTACAATGAGCAGTTCTTC. It translates to CASSTRGGYNEQFF.

This chain links TRBV7-6 with TRBJ1-3, with D uncertain. The DNA end is more similar to TRBJ2-2, so the J call may be wrong. CDR1 and CDR2 (germline): SGHVS, FNYEAQ. The CDR3 is 12 residues long. CDR3 amino acids: CASSPPTGELFF. In DNA, the CDR3 is TGTGCCAGCAGCCCACCCACCGGGGAGCTGTTTTTT.

The chain carries TRBV27 and TRBJ1-5; D ambiguous. V lost 0 bases to trimming and J lost 0 bases, with 9 bases between them. The CDR3 is 16 residues long. In germline, CDR1 is MNHEY, CDR2 SMNVEV (reference sequence). The DNA for the CDR3 is TGTGCCAGCAGTTTATCGTTCCGGGGTAGCAATCAGCCCCAGCATTTT. Protein sequence: CASSLSFRGSNQPQHF.

In regard to this clone: One junction end does not reproduce the germline sequence, and a read error may be involved. Other DNA sequences in the sample encode the same CDR3. V and J are TRBV28 and TRBJ1-6; D is uncertain. Germline assignment: CDR1 MDHEN and CDR2 SYDVKM. The CDR3 sequence is 14 residues long. The CDR3: CASSLSGRNSPLHF. The CDR3 region has the DNA TGTGCCAGCAGTTTATCAGGCCGCAATTCCCCCCTCCACTTT.

V is TRBV4-3 and J is TRBJ2-7, with 8 bases fitting TRBD1. Germline V gives CDR1 LGHNA, CDR2 YSLEER. This CDR3 is 16 amino acids long. V dropped 3 bases and J dropped 2; count of bases not matched to a gene: 9. DNA for the CDR3: TGCGCCAGCAGCCAGGATATGACAGGGGCAGCCTACGAGCAGTACTTC. Protein: CASSQDMTGAAYEQYF.

V is TRBV4-1 and J is TRBJ2-5; TRBD1 matches 7 bases. The CDR3 is 15 amino acids. Germline lookup yields CDR1 MGHRA and CDR2 YSYEKL. V was pared by 0 bases and J by 0 bases, with 1 base of the junction left unmatched. Here the CDR3 DNA reads TGCGCCAGCAGCCAAGACCAGGGGGACCAAGAGACCCAGTACTTC. Its translation: CASSQDQGDQETQYF.

This chain joins TRBV19 and TRBJ2-7; D is unresolved. Trimming pared 8 bases from V and 0 bases from J, leaving 11 bases between. The germline V gene has CDR1 LNHDA and CDR2 SQIVND (reference sequence). This CDR3 region has 13 residues. CDR3 sequence (DNA): TGTGCCAGTGGGCCGGTAAGCTCCTACGAGCAGTACTTC. Its protein is CASGPVSSYEQYF.

J is TRBJ2-5 and V is TRBV20-1; D gene unclear. Germline CDR1 reads DFQATT; CDR2 reads SNEGSKA (reference sequence). The V end was cut by 2 bases, the J end by 5 bases, with 3 bases between. This CDR3 contains 10 residues. The DNA of the CDR3 is TGCAGTGCTAGATCGGAGACCCAGTACTTC. Its protein product is CSARSETQYF.

With respect to this clone: Compared with germline, one end of the junction differs, possibly owing to a read error. V is TRBV15 and J is TRBJ1-1, with a tentative D call TRBD1 (5 bases). This CDR3 contains 11 residues. Germline CDR1 and CDR2: LNHNV and YYDKDF (reference sequence). The CDR3 is CATSGTGSLYF. In nucleotides, the CDR3 is TGTGCCACCAGCGGAACAGGCTCCCTGTACTTT.

This clone showed up just once. In DNA form, the CDR3 reads TGTGCCAGCAGCCTCTCGTTAGCGGGGCACACAGATACGCAGTATTTT. Its protein is CASSLSLAGHTDTQYF. This chain links TRBV9 with TRBJ2-3; 8 bases are a match to TRBD2. V trimming: 4 bases; J trimming: 2 bases; junction bases outside the gene matches: 9. Germline loops: CDR1 SGDLS, CDR2 YYNGEE. This CDR3 comprises 16 residues.

The gene calls are TRBV13 and TRBJ2-4, with D maybe TRBD2 (6 bases). V lost 3 bases, J lost 3 bases, and 15 bases lay in between. CDR1 and CDR2 (germline): PRHDT, FYEKMQ (reference sequence). The CDR3 is made up of 16 amino acids. This CDR3 reads CASSLGPGANKNIQYF. The CDR3 coding sequence is TGTGCCAGCAGCTTGGGTCCGGGAGCTAACAAAAACATTCAGTACTTC. Full variable domain (outside the CDR3, taken from reference TRBV13 and TRBJ2-4): AAGVIQSPRHLIKEKRETATLKCYPIPRHDTVYWYQQGPGQDPQFLISFYEKMQSDKGSIPDRFSAQQFSDYHSELNMSSLELGDSALYFCASSLGPGANKNIQYFGAGTRLSVL.

Concerning this clone itself: The sample holds other DNA sequences that translate to the same CDR3. This chain connects TRBV7-3 to TRBJ2-1, with 10 positions matching TRBD2. The CDR3 extends over 14 amino acids. The trim removed 5 bases at V and 8 bases at J, leaving 6 bases unmatched. Per the germline V gene, CDR1 is SGHTA and CDR2 is FQGTGA. This CDR3 reads CASSRLAGPDEQFF. The CDR3 DNA is TGTGCCAGCAGCCGACTAGCGGGTCCGGATGAGCAGTTCTTC.

The chain recombines TRBV9 with TRBJ2-7; D is perhaps TRBD2 (6 bases). Germline values: CDR1 SGDLS, CDR2 YYNGEE. V was shortened by 4 bases and J by 6 bases, with 11 bases between the two germline ends. The CDR3 extends over 12 amino acids. The CDR3 here is CASSPGGSEQYF. CDR3 DNA sequence: TGTGCCAGCAGCCCTGGGGGGAGCGAGCAGTACTTC.

This sequence joins TRBV5-1 and TRBJ1-1; TRBD1 might be the D (5 bases). V shed 1 base and J shed 7 bases, with 11 bases lying between them. There are 13 residues in the CDR3. Germline CDR1 is SGHRS and CDR2 is YFSETQ. The CDR3 region has the DNA TGCGCCAGCAGCTTGTTGGGGGGAATTGAAGCTTTCTTT. Residues: CASSLLGGIEAFF.

This clone occurred a few times. V is TRBV30 and J is TRBJ1-2, with TRBD1 as a possible D gene (6 bases). The CDR3 consists of 20 residues. Germline lookup yields CDR1 GTSNPN and CDR2 SVGIG (reference sequence). Deletions cut 1 base from V and 4 bases from J, with 31 bases between. This CDR3 reads CAWSEPDPKVKGGALYGYTF. CDR3 nucleotide sequence: TGTGCCTGGAGTGAACCCGATCCAAAGGTAAAGGGGGGGGCCCTCTATGGCTACACCTTC.

This clone was detected once. The chain links TRBV5-6 to TRBJ2-7; the D gene is possibly TRBD2 (5 bases). The CDR3 totals 14 residues. From germline, CDR1 is SGHDT and CDR2 YYEEEE. The V and J ends lost 4 bases and 3 bases respectively, with 14 bases between them. CDR3 in DNA: TGTGCCAGCAGCCTGACACCAGCGGACTACGAGCAGTACTTC. It translates to CASSLTPADYEQYF.